These T cell receptor beta chains were read from a single sample in a study of OX40 agonist ivuxolimab in advanced cancers. TCRdb keeps only in-frame clones here, not all; method: immunoSEQ multiplex PCR. Here the sample spans 68,000 or so clones, around nine tenths being singletons. The specimen comprised CD4+ or CD8+ T cells sorted from blood, sampled in a trial of the OX40 agonist ivuxolimab. Receptors originate from an adult with an advanced solid tumor such as melanoma, head and neck, liver or kidney cancer. Both conserved end residues are part of each CDR3. A D gene is named only where the DNA matches it firmly. Size is stated for part of the rows, as once, few or many counts, or as a class when the clone is expanded.

j_gene: TRBJ1-2; v_gene: TRBV27; d_gene: .; abundance: .; len: 12; CDR3aa: CASSPRTGGYTF; CDR3nt: TGTGCCAGCAGTCCCCGCACGGGCGGCTACACCTTC
j_gene: TRBJ1-4; v_gene: TRBV6-1; d_gene: .; abundance: .; len: 14; CDR3aa: CASSEQSPGEKLFF; CDR3nt: TGTGCCAGCAGTGAACAGTCTCCTGGTGAAAAACTGTTTTTT
j_gene: TRBJ2-1; v_gene: TRBV9; d_gene: .; abundance: .; len: 13; CDR3aa: CASSYTAYNEQFF; CDR3nt: TGTGCCAGCAGCTACACAGCCTACAATGAGCAGTTCTTC
j_gene: TRBJ2-1; v_gene: TRBV7-3; d_gene: TRBD2; abundance: .; len: 13; CDR3aa: CASSLNGGGEQFF; CDR3nt: TGTGCCAGCAGCTTAAATGGCGGGGGTGAGCAGTTCTTC
j_gene: TRBJ1-5; v_gene: TRBV27; d_gene: .; abundance: .; len: 11; CDR3aa: CASGLGGPQHF; CDR3nt: TGTGCCAGCGGGCTGGGGGGGCCCCAGCATTTT
j_gene: TRBJ2-7; v_gene: TRBV25-1; d_gene: TRBD1; abundance: .; len: 14; CDR3aa: CASSDPRDSYEQYF; CDR3nt: TGTGCCAGCAGTGACCCCCGGGACAGCTACGAGCAGTACTTC
j_gene: TRBJ2-3; v_gene: TRBV19; d_gene: TRBD2; abundance: .; len: 13; CDR3aa: CASKPGGGDTQYF; CDR3nt: TGTGCCTCTAAGCCCGGGGGGGGCGATACGCAGTATTTT
j_gene: TRBJ2-2; v_gene: TRBV5-1; d_gene: .; abundance: once; len: 17; CDR3aa: CASSLVPSGTGTGELFF; CDR3nt: TGCGCCAGCAGCTTGGTTCCTAGCGGGACAGGCACCGGGGAGCTGTTTTTT
j_gene: TRBJ2-5; v_gene: TRBV6-5; d_gene: .; abundance: .; len: 14; CDR3aa: CASRPWGDQETQYF; CDR3nt: TGTGCCAGCAGACCCTGGGGGGACCAAGAGACCCAGTACTTC
j_gene: TRBJ2-7; v_gene: TRBV10-3; d_gene: TRBD2; abundance: .; len: 15; CDR3aa: CAIRMTSGGSYEQYF; CDR3nt: TGTGCCATCAGAATGACTAGCGGGGGATCATACGAGCAGTACTTC
j_gene: TRBJ2-5; v_gene: TRBV10-3; d_gene: .; abundance: .; len: 13; CDR3aa: CAISESTGQTQYF; CDR3nt: TGTGCCATCAGTGAGTCGACAGGACAGACCCAGTACTTC
j_gene: TRBJ1-6; v_gene: TRBV6-6; d_gene: .; abundance: .; len: 14; CDR3aa: CATERGRGNSPLHF; CDR3nt: TGTGCCACCGAAAGGGGACGGGGTAATTCACCCCTCCACTTT
j_gene: TRBJ2-5; v_gene: TRBV15; d_gene: TRBD2; abundance: .; len: 14; CDR3aa: CATSPGLARETQYF; CDR3nt: TGTGCCACCAGCCCGGGACTAGCGAGAGAGACCCAGTACTTC
j_gene: TRBJ1-5; v_gene: TRBV27; d_gene: .; abundance: once; len: 14; CDR3aa: CASSSSGGNQPQHF; CDR3nt: TGTGCCAGCAGTTCCTCAGGGGGCAATCAGCCCCAGCATTTT
j_gene: TRBJ1-2; v_gene: TRBV11-3; d_gene: .; abundance: few; len: 13; CDR3aa: CASSLDGTRGYTF; CDR3nt: TGTGCCAGCAGCTTAGATGGGACCCGTGGCTACACCTTC
j_gene: TRBJ1-1; v_gene: TRBV6-6; d_gene: TRBD1; abundance: .; len: 16; CDR3aa: CASSPRQGQMNTEAFF; CDR3nt: TGTGCCAGCAGCCCAAGACAGGGCCAAATGAACACTGAAGCTTTCTTT
j_gene: TRBJ1-2; v_gene: TRBV6-1; d_gene: .; abundance: .; len: 10; CDR3aa: CASSDYGYTF; CDR3nt: TGTGCCAGCAGTGACTACGGGTACACCTTC
j_gene: TRBJ1-5; v_gene: TRBV15; d_gene: .; abundance: .; len: 14; CDR3aa: CATSSGVSNQPQHF; CDR3nt: TGTGCCACCAGCAGTGGAGTCTCTAATCAGCCCCAGCATTTT
j_gene: TRBJ2-3; v_gene: TRBV5-8; d_gene: .; abundance: .; len: 12; CDR3aa: CASSLSTDTQYF; CDR3nt: TGTGCCAGCAGCCTAAGCACAGATACGCAGTATTTT
j_gene: TRBJ2-1; v_gene: TRBV28; d_gene: .; abundance: .; len: 14; CDR3aa: CASSFEQGENEQFF; CDR3nt: TGTGCCAGCAGTTTTGAGCAGGGTGAGAATGAGCAGTTCTTC
j_gene: TRBJ2-7; v_gene: TRBV6-1; d_gene: .; abundance: .; len: 13; CDR3aa: CASKWEGAYEQYF; CDR3nt: TGTGCCAGCAAATGGGAGGGGGCCTACGAGCAGTACTTC
j_gene: TRBJ2-6; v_gene: TRBV7-7; d_gene: .; abundance: .; len: 17; CDR3aa: CASSLAHSTSGANVLTF; CDR3nt: TGTGCCAGCAGCTTAGCGCACTCTACCTCTGGGGCCAACGTCCTGACTTTC
j_gene: TRBJ2-1; v_gene: TRBV6-4; d_gene: TRBD2; abundance: once; len: 16; CDR3aa: CASSRGLATFHNEQFF; CDR3nt: TGTGCCAGCAGTCGGGGACTAGCGACATTTCACAATGAGCAGTTCTTC
j_gene: TRBJ2-1; v_gene: TRBV18; d_gene: .; abundance: .; len: 16; CDR3aa: CASSPFEGSSYNEQFF; CDR3nt: TGTGCCAGCTCACCATTTGAGGGGAGCTCCTACAATGAGCAGTTCTTC
j_gene: TRBJ2-1; v_gene: TRBV7-2; d_gene: .; abundance: few; len: 12; CDR3aa: CASSFRDNEQFF; CDR3nt: TGTGCCAGCAGCTTCCGGGACAATGAGCAGTTCTTC
j_gene: TRBJ1-6; v_gene: TRBV13; d_gene: .; abundance: .; len: 14; CDR3aa: CASTASGGRSPLHF; CDR3nt: TGTGCCAGCACCGCCTCCGGGGGTCGTTCACCCCTCCACTTT
j_gene: TRBJ1-1; v_gene: TRBV15; d_gene: .; abundance: .; len: 17; CDR3aa: CATSGRTLFRENTEAFF; CDR3nt: TGTGCCACCAGCGGGCGGACTTTGTTTCGCGAGAACACTGAAGCTTTCTTT
j_gene: TRBJ1-2; v_gene: TRBV28; d_gene: .; abundance: .; len: 17; CDR3aa: CASSSAGSKVRNYGYTF; CDR3nt: TGTGCCAGCAGTTCAGCCGGGTCAAAAGTGCGCAACTATGGCTACACCTTC
j_gene: TRBJ2-5; v_gene: TRBV2; d_gene: .; abundance: .; len: 12; CDR3aa: CASHRSQETQYF; CDR3nt: TGTGCCAGCCACAGGAGTCAAGAGACCCAGTACTTC
j_gene: TRBJ1-1; v_gene: TRBV30; d_gene: .; abundance: few; len: 13; CDR3aa: CAWSVRENTEAFF; CDR3nt: TGTGCCTGGAGTGTAAGGGAAAACACTGAAGCTTTCTTT
j_gene: TRBJ2-7; v_gene: TRBV5-5; d_gene: TRBD2; abundance: .; len: 18; CDR3aa: CASSLPLAGGYGPYEQYF; CDR3nt: TGTGCCAGCAGCTTACCCCTAGCGGGTGGCTATGGGCCCTACGAGCAGTACTTC
j_gene: TRBJ2-7; v_gene: TRBV9; d_gene: TRBD2; abundance: .; len: 14; CDR3aa: CASSSPRAGGLMYF; CDR3nt: TGTGCCAGCAGCTCGCCCAGGGCGGGAGGATTGATGTACTTC
j_gene: TRBJ2-1; v_gene: TRBV7-9; d_gene: .; abundance: .; len: 14; CDR3aa: CASSPYPLTGLRFF; CDR3nt: TGTGCCAGCAGCCCATACCCCTTGACAGGTCTGAGGTTCTTC
j_gene: TRBJ1-4; v_gene: TRBV4-3; d_gene: .; abundance: .; len: 15; CDR3aa: CASSQTGAQGEKLFF; CDR3nt: TGCGCCAGCAGCCAAACCGGGGCCCAGGGAGAAAAACTGTTTTTT
j_gene: TRBJ1-2; v_gene: TRBV4-2; d_gene: .; abundance: .; len: 11; CDR3aa: CASSQEVGYTF; CDR3nt: TGTGCCAGCAGCCAAGAGGTTGGCTACACCTTC
j_gene: TRBJ2-7; v_gene: TRBV7-3; d_gene: TRBD1; abundance: .; len: 13; CDR3aa: CASSSGTGSEQYF; CDR3nt: TGTGCCAGCAGCTCCGGGACAGGATCCGAGCAGTACTTC
j_gene: TRBJ2-6; v_gene: TRBV4-2; d_gene: .; abundance: .; len: 15; CDR3aa: CASSQGSTGANVLTF; CDR3nt: TGTGCCAGCAGCCAAGGGAGTACTGGGGCCAACGTCCTGACTTTC
j_gene: TRBJ1-1; v_gene: TRBV27; d_gene: .; abundance: .; len: 15; CDR3aa: CASSLYRDTGTEAFF; CDR3nt: TGTGCCAGCAGTCTGTACAGAGATACGGGCACTGAAGCTTTCTTT
j_gene: TRBJ2-7; v_gene: TRBV9; d_gene: .; abundance: .; len: 12; CDR3aa: CASSASWGEQYF; CDR3nt: TGTGCCAGCAGCGCCTCCTGGGGCGAGCAGTACTTC
j_gene: TRBJ2-2; v_gene: TRBV4-1; d_gene: TRBD1; abundance: .; len: 16; CDR3aa: CASSPWTGGHAGELFF; CDR3nt: TGCGCCAGCAGCCCCTGGACAGGGGGGCATGCCGGGGAGCTGTTTTTT
j_gene: TRBJ1-5; v_gene: TRBV7-2; d_gene: .; abundance: .; len: 13; CDR3aa: CASSPQSDQPQHF; CDR3nt: TGTGCCAGCAGCCCTCAGAGTGATCAGCCCCAGCATTTT
j_gene: TRBJ2-5; v_gene: TRBV4-3; d_gene: .; abundance: .; len: 16; CDR3aa: CASSQGSRGRGETQYF; CDR3nt: TGCGCCAGCAGCCAAGGGTCCAGGGGGAGGGGAGAGACCCAGTACTTC
j_gene: TRBJ1-6; v_gene: TRBV9; d_gene: .; abundance: once; len: 14; CDR3aa: CASSVGRYNSPLHF; CDR3nt: TGTGCCAGCAGCGTTGGGAGATATAATTCACCCCTCCACTTT
j_gene: TRBJ1-2; v_gene: TRBV11-3; d_gene: .; abundance: .; len: 13; CDR3aa: CASSPGWAVGYTF; CDR3nt: TGTGCCAGCAGCCCCGGTTGGGCGGTTGGCTACACCTTC
j_gene: TRBJ2-7; v_gene: TRBV4-1; d_gene: .; abundance: .; len: 14; CDR3aa: CASSQVAHDYEQYF; CDR3nt: TGCGCCAGCAGCCAAGTGGCACACGACTACGAGCAGTACTTC
j_gene: TRBJ1-5; v_gene: TRBV6-5; d_gene: .; abundance: .; len: 13; CDR3aa: CASRGRGNQPQHF; CDR3nt: TGTGCCAGCAGGGGACGAGGCAATCAGCCCCAGCATTTT
j_gene: TRBJ1-1; v_gene: TRBV29-1; d_gene: TRBD1; abundance: .; len: 14; CDR3aa: CSVAPTGGLGEAFF; CDR3nt: TGCAGCGTTGCCCCGACAGGGGGCTTGGGTGAAGCTTTCTTT
j_gene: TRBJ2-2; v_gene: TRBV19; d_gene: TRBD1; abundance: .; len: 12; CDR3aa: CASTGRQGAWFF; CDR3nt: TGTGCCAGTACCGGTAGACAGGGGGCTTGGTTTTTT
j_gene: TRBJ2-5; v_gene: TRBV18; d_gene: TRBD2; abundance: .; len: 17; CDR3aa: CASSPSLGLGMGETQYF; CDR3nt: TGTGCCAGCTCACCATCCTTAGGACTAGGAATGGGAGAGACCCAGTACTTC